These 3 T cell receptor beta chains came from one sample sequenced in a study of vaccination effects on CD4 cells after COVID-19. Libraries were prepared by immunoSEQ multiplex PCR; TCRdb keeps only in-frame clonotypes and omits some of them. Of around 60,000 clones listed, approximately 79% are singletons. Antigen-specific CD4+ T cells were first expanded with viral peptide pools by the ViraFEST assay and only then sequenced. An approximately ten-day culture period preceded the isolation of CD4+ T cells. Nucleocapsid antibodies stayed negative before and after vaccination, showing no earlier SARS-CoV-2 infection. These receptors lack a known antigen. The specimen comprised CD4+ T cells from PBMCs cultured with HCoV-NL63 spike peptides, sampled before COVID-19 vaccination. The receptors were sampled from a human donor who received a COVID-19 vaccine.

This clone was seen only a few times. V usage is TRBV4-1 and J usage is TRBJ2-3; 10 nucleotides agree with TRBD2. V lost 1 base and J lost 1; bases outside the gene matches: 5. The CDR3 runs to 17 residues. The V gene's germline CDR1 is MGHRA and CDR2 YSYEKL. The CDR3 is CASSQVLAGDRTDTQYF. Here the CDR3 DNA reads TGCGCCAGCAGCCAAGTTCTAGCGGGGGACCGCACAGATACGCAGTATTTT.

The chain combines TRBV6-5 with TRBJ2-3; 10 bases are shared with TRBD2. This CDR3 spans 14 amino acids. Germline trimming cut 9 bases from V and 0 bases from J; bases unmatched to any gene: 3. CDR1 and CDR2 (germline): MNHEY, SVGAGI. The CDR3 sequence is CASRLAGSTDTQYF. DNA for the CDR3: TGTGCCAGTAGACTAGCGGGTAGCACAGATACGCAGTATTTT.

The rearrangement links TRBV19 to TRBJ2-5, with D possibly being TRBD2 (7 bases). Germline V lookup: CDR1 LNHDA, CDR2 SQIVND (reference sequence). Trimming left V 7 bases short and J 4 bases short, with 16 bases between. This CDR3 is built from 14 residues. The CDR3 nucleotides are TGTGCCAGTAATAACGAGGGGGGGCCAGAGACCCAGTACTTC. It is translated as CASNNEGGPETQYF.